This T cell receptor beta chain appears in the sequencing data of a study of blood T cell repertoires in COVID-19. About the research overall: Samples of COVID-19 (acute and convalescent) were obtained from the United States, Italy and Spain. PBMCs, B-cell-depleted T cells, or T cells were the source of the cDNA or gDNA that made up the material.

The CDR3 is 14 residues long. CDR1 SGHKS and CDR2 YYEKEE come from the germline V gene (reference sequence). Losses at the gene ends were 4 bases for V and 5 bases for J; bases not matched to a gene: 5. Per the study methods: For nucleated cells, counts were estimated from reference gene primer amplification. The method was immunoSEQ multiplex PCR; TCRdb's version includes in-frame clones alone and lacks a portion of them. V, J and clone size are taken as reported in that table, and D and trimming were inferred from the DNA itself. This sample has roughly 230,000 clones; approximately 83% occur once, and the top ten carry approximately 4.8%.

Specimen: peripheral blood. The receptor's source is a man in his fifties or sixties with active or convalescent COVID-19. The V and J genes are TRBV5-5 and TRBJ2-7; 11 bases are shared with TRBD1. The DNA of the CDR3 is TGTGCCAGCAGCATCGGACAGGGGGCACACGAGCAGTACTTC. Protein product: CASSIGQGAHEQYF.